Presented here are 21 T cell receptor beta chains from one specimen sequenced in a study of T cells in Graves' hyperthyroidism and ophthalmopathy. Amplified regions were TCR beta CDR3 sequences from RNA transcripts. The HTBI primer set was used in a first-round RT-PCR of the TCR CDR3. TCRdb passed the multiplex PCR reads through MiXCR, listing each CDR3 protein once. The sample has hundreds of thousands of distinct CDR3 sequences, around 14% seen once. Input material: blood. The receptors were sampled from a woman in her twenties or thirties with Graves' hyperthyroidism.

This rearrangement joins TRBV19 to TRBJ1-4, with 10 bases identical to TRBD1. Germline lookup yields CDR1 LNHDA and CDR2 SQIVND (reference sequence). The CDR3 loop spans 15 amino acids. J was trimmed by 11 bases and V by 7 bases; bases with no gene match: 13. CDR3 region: CASTAGDRGVEKLFF. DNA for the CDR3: TGTGCCAGTACAGCCGGGGACAGGGGAGTGGAGAAACTGTTTTTT.

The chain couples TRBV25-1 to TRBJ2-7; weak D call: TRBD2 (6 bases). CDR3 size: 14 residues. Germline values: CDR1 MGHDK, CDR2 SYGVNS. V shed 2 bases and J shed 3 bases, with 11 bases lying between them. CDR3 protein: CASSEGTWGYEQYF. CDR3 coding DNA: TGTGCCAGCAGTGAAGGGACTTGGGGCTACGAGCAGTACTTC.

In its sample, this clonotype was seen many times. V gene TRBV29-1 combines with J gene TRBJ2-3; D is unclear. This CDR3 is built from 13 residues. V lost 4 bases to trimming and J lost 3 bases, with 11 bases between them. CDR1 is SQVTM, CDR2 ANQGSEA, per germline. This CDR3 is CSVGGTLTDTQYF. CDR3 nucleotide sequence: TGCAGCGTTGGAGGCACCTTGACAGATACGCAGTATTTT.

The CDR3 loop reads CASSLDTAVLGYTF. The CDR3 DNA follows: TGCGCCAGCAGCTTGGACACAGCGGTCCTAGGCTACACCTTC. This rearrangement joins TRBV5-1 to TRBJ1-2; D uncertain. The germline CDR1 and CDR2 sequences are SGHRS and YFSETQ. This CDR3 contains 14 residues. Trimming removed 0 bases from V and 8 bases from J, with 14 bases in between.

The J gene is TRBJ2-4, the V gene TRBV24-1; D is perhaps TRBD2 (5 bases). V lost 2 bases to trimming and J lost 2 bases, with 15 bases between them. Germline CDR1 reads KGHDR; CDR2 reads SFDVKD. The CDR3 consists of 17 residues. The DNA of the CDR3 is TGTGCCACCAGTGATTCGGGCCGGGGTGGTACCAAAAACATTCAGTACTTC. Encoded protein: CATSDSGRGGTKNIQYF.

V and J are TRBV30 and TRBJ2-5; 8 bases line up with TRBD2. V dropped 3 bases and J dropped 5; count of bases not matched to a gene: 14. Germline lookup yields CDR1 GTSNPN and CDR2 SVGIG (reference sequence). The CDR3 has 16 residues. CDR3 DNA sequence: TGTGCCTGGAGACACGAAGGGCGGGGGGCTGGTGAGACCCAGTACTTC. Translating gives CAWRHEGRGAGETQYF.

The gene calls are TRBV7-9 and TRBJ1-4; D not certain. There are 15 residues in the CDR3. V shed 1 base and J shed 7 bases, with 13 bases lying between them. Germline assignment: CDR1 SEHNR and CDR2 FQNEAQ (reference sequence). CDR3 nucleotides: TGTGCCAGCAGCTTAGTGGACGGAGGGAGTGAAAAACTGTTTTTT. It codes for CASSLVDGGSEKLFF.

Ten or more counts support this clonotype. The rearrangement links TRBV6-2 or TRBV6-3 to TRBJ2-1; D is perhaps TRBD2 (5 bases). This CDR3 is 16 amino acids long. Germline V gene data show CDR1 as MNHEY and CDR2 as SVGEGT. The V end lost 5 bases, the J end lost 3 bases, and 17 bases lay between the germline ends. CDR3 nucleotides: TGTGCCAGCAGTCCCTCCCGGGGAGACCACTACAATGAGCAGTTCTTC. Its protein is CASSPSRGDHYNEQFF.

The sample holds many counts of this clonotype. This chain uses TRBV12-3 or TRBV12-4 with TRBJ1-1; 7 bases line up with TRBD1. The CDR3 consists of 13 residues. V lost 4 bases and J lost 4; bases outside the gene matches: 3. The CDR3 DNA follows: TGTGCCAGCAGTTATAACAGGGGCACTGAAGCTTTCTTT. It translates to CASSYNRGTEAFF.

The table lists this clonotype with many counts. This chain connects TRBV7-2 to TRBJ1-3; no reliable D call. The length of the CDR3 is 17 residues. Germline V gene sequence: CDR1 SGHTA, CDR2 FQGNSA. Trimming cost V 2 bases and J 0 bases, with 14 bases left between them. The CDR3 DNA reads TGTGCCAGCAGCTTACTCCTGCGGTCGAGCTCTGGAAACACCATATATTTT. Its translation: CASSLLLRSSSGNTIYF.

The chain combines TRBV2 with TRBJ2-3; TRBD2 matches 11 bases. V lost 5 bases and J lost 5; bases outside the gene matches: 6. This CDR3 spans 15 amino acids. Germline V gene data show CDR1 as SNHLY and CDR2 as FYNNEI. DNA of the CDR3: TGTGCCAGCAGTAAGACTAGCGGGAACATAGATACGCAGTATTTT. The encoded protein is CASSKTSGNIDTQYF.

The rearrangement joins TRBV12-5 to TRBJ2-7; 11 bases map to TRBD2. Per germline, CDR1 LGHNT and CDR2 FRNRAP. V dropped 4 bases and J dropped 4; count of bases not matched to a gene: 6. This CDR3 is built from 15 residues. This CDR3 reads CASGWPTSGSYEQYF. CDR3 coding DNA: TGTGCTAGTGGTTGGCCAACTAGCGGGAGTTACGAGCAGTACTTC.

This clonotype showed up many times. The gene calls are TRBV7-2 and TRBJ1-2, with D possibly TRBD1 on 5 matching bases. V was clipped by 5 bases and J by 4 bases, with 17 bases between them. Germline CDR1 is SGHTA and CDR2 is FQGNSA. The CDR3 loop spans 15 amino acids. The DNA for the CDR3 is TGTGCCAGCAGCCCCCGCTGGGGGGAACCCTATGGCTACACCTTC. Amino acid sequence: CASSPRWGEPYGYTF. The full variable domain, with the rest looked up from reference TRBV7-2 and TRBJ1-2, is GAGVSQSPSNKVTEKGKDVELRCDPISGHTALYWYRQSLGQGLEFLIYFQGNSAPDKSGLPSDRFSAERTGGSVSTLTIQRTQQEDSAVYLCASSPRWGEPYGYTFGSGTRLTVV.

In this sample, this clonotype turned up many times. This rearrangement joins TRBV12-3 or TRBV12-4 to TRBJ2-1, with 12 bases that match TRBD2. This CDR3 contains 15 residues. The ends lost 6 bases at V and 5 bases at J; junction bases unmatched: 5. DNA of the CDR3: TGTGCCAGCAGCCGGCTAGCGGGAGGGCACAATGAGCAGTTCTTC. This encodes CASSRLAGGHNEQFF.

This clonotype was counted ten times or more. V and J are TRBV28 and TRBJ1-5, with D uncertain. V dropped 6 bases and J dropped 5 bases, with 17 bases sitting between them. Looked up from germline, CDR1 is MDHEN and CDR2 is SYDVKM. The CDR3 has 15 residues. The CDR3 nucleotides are TGTGCCAGCAGAATTTACATGGCAGAATATCAGCCCCAGCATTTT. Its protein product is CASRIYMAEYQPQHF.

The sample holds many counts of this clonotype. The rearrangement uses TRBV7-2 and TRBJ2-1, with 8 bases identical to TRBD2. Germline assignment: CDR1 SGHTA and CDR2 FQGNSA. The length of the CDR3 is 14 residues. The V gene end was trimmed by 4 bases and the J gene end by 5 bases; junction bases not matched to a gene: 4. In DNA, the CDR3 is TGTGCCAGCAGCTCGGGGACTAGAAACAATGAGCAGTTCTTC. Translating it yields CASSSGTRNNEQFF. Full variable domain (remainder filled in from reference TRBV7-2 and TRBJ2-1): GAGVSQSPSNKVTEKGKDVELRCDPISGHTALYWYRQSLGQGLEFLIYFQGNSAPDKSGLPSDRFSAERTGGSVSTLTIQRTQQEDSAVYLCASSSGTRNNEQFFGPGTRLTVL.

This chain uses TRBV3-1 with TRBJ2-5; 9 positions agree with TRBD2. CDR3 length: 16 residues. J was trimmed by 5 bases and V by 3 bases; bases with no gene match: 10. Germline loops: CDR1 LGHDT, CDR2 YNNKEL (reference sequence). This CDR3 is CASSQVTGLASETQYF. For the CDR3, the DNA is TGTGCCAGCAGCCAGGTGACCGGACTAGCGTCGGAGACCCAGTACTTC.

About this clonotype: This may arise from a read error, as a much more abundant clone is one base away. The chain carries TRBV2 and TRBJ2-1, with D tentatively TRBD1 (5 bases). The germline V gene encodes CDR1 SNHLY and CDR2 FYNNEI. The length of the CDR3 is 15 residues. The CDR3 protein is CASSRDSLAYNEQLF. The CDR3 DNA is TGTGCCAGCAGTCGAGACAGTTTGGCCTACAATGAGCAGCTCTTC.

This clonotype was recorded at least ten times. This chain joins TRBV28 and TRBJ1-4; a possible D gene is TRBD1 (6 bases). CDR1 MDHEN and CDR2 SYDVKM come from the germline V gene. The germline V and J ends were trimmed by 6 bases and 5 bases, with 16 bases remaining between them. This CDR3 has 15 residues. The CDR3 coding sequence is TGTGCCAGCAGCAGCAGCGGGGGGCAGAATGAAAAACTGTTTTTT. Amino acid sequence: CASSSSGGQNEKLFF.

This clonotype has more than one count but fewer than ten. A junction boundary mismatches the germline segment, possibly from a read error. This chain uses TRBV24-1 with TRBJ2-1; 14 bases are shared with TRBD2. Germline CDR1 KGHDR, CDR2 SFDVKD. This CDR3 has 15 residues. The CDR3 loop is CATSGGLAGEREQLF. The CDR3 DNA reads TGTGCCACCAGTGGGGGACTAGCGGGAGAGCGTGAGCAGCTCTTC.

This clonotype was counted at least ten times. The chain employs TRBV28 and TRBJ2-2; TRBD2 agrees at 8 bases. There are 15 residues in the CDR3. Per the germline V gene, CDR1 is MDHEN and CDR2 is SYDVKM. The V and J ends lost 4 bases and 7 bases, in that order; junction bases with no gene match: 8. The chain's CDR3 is CASSSERERNGELFF. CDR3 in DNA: TGTGCCAGCAGTTCAGAGCGGGAGCGGAACGGGGAGCTGTTTTTT.